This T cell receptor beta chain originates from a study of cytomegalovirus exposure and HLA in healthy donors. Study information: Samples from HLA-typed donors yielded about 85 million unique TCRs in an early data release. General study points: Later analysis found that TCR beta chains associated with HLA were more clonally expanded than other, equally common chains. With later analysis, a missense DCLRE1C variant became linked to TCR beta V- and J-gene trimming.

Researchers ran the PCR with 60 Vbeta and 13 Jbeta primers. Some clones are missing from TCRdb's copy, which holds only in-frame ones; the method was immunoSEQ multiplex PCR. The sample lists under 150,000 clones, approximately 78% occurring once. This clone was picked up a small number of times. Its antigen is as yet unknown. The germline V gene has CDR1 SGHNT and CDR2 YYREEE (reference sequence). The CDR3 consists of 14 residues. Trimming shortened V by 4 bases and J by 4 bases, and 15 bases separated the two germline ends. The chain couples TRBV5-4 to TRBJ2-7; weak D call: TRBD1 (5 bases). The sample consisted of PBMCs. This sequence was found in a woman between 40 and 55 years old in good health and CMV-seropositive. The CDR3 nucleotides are TGTGCCAGCAGCATCACAGGTATTGGATACGAGCAGTACTTC. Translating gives CASSITGIGYEQYF.